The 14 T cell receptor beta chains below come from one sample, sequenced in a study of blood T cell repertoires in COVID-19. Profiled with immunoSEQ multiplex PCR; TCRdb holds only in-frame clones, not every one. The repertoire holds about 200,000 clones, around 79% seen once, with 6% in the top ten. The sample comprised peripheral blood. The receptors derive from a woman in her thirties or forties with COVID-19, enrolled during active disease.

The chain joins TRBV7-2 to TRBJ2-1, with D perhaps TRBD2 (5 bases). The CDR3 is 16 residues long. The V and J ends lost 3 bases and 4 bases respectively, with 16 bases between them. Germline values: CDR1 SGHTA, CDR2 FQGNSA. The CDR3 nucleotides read TGTGCCAGCAGCTTTCCGCAGCGGAATTCATACAATGAGCAGTTCTTC. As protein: CASSFPQRNSYNEQFF.

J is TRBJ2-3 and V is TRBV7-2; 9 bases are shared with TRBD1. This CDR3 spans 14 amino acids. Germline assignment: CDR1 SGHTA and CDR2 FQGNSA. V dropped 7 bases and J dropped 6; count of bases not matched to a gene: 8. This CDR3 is CASTAGTGQDTQYF. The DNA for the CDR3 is TGTGCCAGCACCGCGGGGACAGGGCAGGATACGCAGTATTTT.

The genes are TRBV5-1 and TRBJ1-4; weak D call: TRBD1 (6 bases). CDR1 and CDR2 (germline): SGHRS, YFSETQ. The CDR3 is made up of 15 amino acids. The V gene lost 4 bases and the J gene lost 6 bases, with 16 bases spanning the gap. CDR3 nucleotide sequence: TGCGCCAGCAGCCCCCGGGACACAGACGATGAAAAACTGTTTTTT. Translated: CASSPRDTDDEKLFF. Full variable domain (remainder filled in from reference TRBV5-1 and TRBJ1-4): KAGVTQTPRYLIKTRGQQVTLSCSPISGHRSVSWYQQTPGQGLQFLFEYFSETQRNKGNFPGRFSGRQFSNSRSEMNVSTLELGDSALYLCASSPRDTDDEKLFFGSGTQLSVL.

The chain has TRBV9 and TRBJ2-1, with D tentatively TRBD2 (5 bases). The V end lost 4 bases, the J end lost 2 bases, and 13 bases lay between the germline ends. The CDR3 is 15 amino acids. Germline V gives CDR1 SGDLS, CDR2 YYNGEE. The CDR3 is CASSSGTLTYNEQFF. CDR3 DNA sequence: TGTGCCAGCAGCAGCGGAACCCTAACCTACAATGAGCAGTTCTTC.

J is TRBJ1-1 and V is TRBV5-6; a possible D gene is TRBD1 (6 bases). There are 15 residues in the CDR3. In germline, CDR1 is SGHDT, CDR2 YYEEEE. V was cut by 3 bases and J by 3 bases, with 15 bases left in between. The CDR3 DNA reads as TGTGCCAGCAGCTCCGTTACAGGGTGGGACACTGAAGCTTTCTTT. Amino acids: CASSSVTGWDTEAFF.

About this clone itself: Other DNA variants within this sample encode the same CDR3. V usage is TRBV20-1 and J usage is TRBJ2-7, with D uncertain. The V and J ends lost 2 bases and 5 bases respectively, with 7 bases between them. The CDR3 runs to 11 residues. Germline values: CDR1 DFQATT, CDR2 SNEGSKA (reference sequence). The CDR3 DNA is TGCAGTGCTAGATCTGGCCACGAGCAGTACTTC. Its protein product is CSARSGHEQYF.

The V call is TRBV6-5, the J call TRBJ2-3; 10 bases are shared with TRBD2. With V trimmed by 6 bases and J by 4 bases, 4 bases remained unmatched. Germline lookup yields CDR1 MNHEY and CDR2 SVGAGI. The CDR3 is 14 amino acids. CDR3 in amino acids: CASRERGGADTQYF. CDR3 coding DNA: TGTGCCAGCAGGGAGCGGGGGGGGGCAGATACGCAGTATTTT.

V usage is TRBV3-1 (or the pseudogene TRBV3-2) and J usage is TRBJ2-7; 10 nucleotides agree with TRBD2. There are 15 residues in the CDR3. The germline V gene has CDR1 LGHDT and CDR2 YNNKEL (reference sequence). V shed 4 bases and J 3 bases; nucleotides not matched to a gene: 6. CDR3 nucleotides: TGTGCCAGCAGCCTGGGACTAGCGCAGATCTACGAGCAGTACTTC. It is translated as CASSLGLAQIYEQYF.

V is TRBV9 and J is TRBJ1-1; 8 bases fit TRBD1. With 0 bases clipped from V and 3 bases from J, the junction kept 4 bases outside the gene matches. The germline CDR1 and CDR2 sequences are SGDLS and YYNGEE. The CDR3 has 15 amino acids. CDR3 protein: CASSVETGVYTEAFF. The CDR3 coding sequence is TGTGCCAGCAGCGTAGAGACAGGGGTTTACACTGAAGCTTTCTTT.

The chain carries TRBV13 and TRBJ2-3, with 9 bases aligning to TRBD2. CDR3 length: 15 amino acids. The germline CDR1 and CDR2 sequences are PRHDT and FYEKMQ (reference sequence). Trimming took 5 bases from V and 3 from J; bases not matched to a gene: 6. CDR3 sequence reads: CASSTGLAQTDTQYF. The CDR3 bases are TGTGCCAGCAGCACGGGACTAGCTCAAACAGATACGCAGTATTTT.

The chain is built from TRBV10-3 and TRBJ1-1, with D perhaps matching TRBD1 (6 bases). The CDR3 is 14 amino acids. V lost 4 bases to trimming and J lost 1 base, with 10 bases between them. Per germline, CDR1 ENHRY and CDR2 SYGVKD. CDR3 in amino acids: CAISALTGNTEAFF. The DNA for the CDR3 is TGTGCCATCAGTGCCCTGACAGGGAACACTGAAGCTTTCTTT.

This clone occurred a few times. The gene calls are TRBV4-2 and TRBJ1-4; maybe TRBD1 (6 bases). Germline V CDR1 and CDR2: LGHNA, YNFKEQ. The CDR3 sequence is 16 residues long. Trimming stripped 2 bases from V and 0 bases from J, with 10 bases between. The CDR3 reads CASSQRYRATNEKLFF. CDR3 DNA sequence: TGTGCCAGCAGCCAACGATACAGGGCAACTAATGAAAAACTGTTTTTT.

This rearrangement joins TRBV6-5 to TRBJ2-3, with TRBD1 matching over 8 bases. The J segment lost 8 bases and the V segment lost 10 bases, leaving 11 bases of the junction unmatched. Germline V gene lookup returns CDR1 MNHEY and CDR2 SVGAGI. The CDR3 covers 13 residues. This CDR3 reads CAIGQGGGGTQYF. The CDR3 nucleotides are TGTGCCATTGGACAGGGAGGCGGTGGTACGCAGTATTTT.

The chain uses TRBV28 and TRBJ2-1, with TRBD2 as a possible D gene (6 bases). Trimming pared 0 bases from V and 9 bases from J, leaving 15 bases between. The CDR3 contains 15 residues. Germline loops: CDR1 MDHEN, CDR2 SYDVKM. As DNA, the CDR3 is TGTGCCAGCAGTTTATGGCGTCACGTCGGGAGTGAGCAGTTCTTC. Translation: CASSLWRHVGSEQFF. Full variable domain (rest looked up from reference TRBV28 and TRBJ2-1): DVKVTQSSRYLVKRTGEKVFLECVQDMDHENMFWYRQDPGLGLRLIYFSYDVKMKEKGDIPEGYSVSREKKERFSLILESASTNQTSMYLCASSLWRHVGSEQFFGPGTRLTVL.